A single sample is the source of the 22 T cell receptor beta chains below, sequenced in a study of T cell repertoires in cytomegalovirus infection. TCRdb re-called the reads through MiXCR, storing one row per CDR3 protein. This table has around 440,000 distinct CDR3 sequences, 10% to 12% appearing once. The specimen sequenced was PBMCs. The receptors stem from a human donor in good health (CMV status not recorded). Some clones in this sample may be carry-over from other donors' samples.

This clonotype was recorded many times. The chain joins TRBV3-1 to TRBJ1-4; no definite D call. CDR3 length equals 15 residues. CDR1 is LGHDT and CDR2 is YNNKEL in the germline V gene (reference sequence). V was cut by 0 bases and J by 5 bases, with 10 bases left in between. The CDR3 nucleotides read TGTGCCAGCAGCCAAGAACGGCTTCTGAATGAAAAACTGTTTTTT. Protein: CASSQERLLNEKLFF.

This clonotype was recorded many times. The chain has TRBV5-4 and TRBJ2-3, with a possible D match to TRBD1 (5 bases). Germline V gene lookup returns CDR1 SGHNT and CDR2 YYREEE (reference sequence). The CDR3 spans 14 residues. V gave up 0 bases and J gave up 1 base, with 6 bases separating them. The CDR3 bases are TGTGCCAGCAGCTTGGTCAGGGGCACAGATACGCAGTATTTT. Protein sequence: CASSLVRGTDTQYF.

In its sample, this clonotype was seen many times. The chain combines TRBV7-8 with TRBJ1-6; maybe TRBD1 (5 bases). The CDR3 loop spans 15 amino acids. Germline CDR1 is SGHVS and CDR2 is FQNEAQ. The V gene lost 5 bases and the J gene lost 6 bases, with 14 bases spanning the gap. As DNA, the CDR3 is TGTGCCAGCAGCCGACTTCGGGGGGTTAATTCACCCCTCCACTTT. This translates into CASSRLRGVNSPLHF.

This clonotype was counted many times. J is TRBJ2-1 and V is TRBV6-1, with 11 bases lining up with TRBD2. Per the germline V gene, CDR1 is MNHNS and CDR2 is SASEGT. This CDR3 has 15 residues. The trim removed 7 bases at V and 4 bases at J, leaving 6 bases unmatched. CDR3 DNA sequence: TGTGCCAGCAAAGCAAGACTAGCGGGGTACAATGAGCAGTTCTTC. Protein: CASKARLAGYNEQFF.

This clonotype was found a few times. V is TRBV20-1 and J is TRBJ1-1; no clear D. Trimming shortened V by 5 bases and J by 8 bases, and 18 bases separated the two germline ends. Germline values: CDR1 DFQATT, CDR2 SNEGSKA (reference sequence). CDR3 size: 13 residues. CDR3 bases: TGCAGTGCTTATCGGACCGACCGGGCAGAAGCTTTCTTT. Amino acids: CSAYRTDRAEAFF.

This clonotype was observed many times. This chain joins TRBV28 and TRBJ2-5, with 7 positions matching TRBD1. The CDR3 extends over 17 amino acids. Germline-derived CDR1 and CDR2 are MDHEN and SYDVKM. Trimming at V came to 7 bases and at J to 3 bases, leaving 17 bases not matched to a gene. The CDR3 loop is CASTAPPPGGWEETQYF. CDR3 DNA sequence: TGTGCCAGCACCGCCCCCCCGCCAGGGGGTTGGGAAGAGACCCAGTACTTC.

This clonotype was counted between two and nine times. V is TRBV9 and J is TRBJ1-3; the D gene is possibly TRBD1 (5 bases). V lost 0 bases to trimming and J lost 8 bases, with 9 bases between them. This CDR3 is 13 amino acids long. The germline CDR1 and CDR2 sequences are SGDLS and YYNGEE. The DNA for the CDR3 is TGTGCCAGCAGCGTAGAGATGGGGGACACCATATATTTT. Its translation: CASSVEMGDTIYF.

This clonotype appeared many times. This rearrangement joins TRBV10-3 to TRBJ2-6; maybe TRBD1 (6 bases). The ends were cut back, 10 bases at V and 0 bases at J, with 10 bases in the middle. The germline V gene has CDR1 ENHRY and CDR2 SYGVKD. The CDR3 is 14 amino acids. The CDR3: CATGQLSGANVLTF. CDR3 nucleotide sequence: TGTGCCACCGGACAGCTCTCTGGGGCCAACGTCCTGACTTTC.

The sample holds a few counts of this clonotype. V usage is TRBV30 and J usage is TRBJ2-1, with TRBD2 matching 11 bases. This CDR3 spans 16 amino acids. V lost 2 bases and J lost 4; bases outside the gene matches: 7. Germline V gene data show CDR1 as GTSNPN and CDR2 as SVGIG (reference sequence). CDR3 in DNA: TGTGCCTGGAGTCGTGTCCCTAGCGGGAGGTACAATGAGCAGTTCTTC. Its protein is CAWSRVPSGRYNEQFF. The full variable domain, its missing parts supplied by reference TRBV30 and TRBJ2-1, is SQTIHQWPATLVQPVGSPLSLECTVEGTSNPNLYWYRQAAGRGLQLLFYSVGIGQISSEVPQNLSASRPQDRQFILSSKKLLLSDSGFYLCAWSRVPSGRYNEQFFGPGTRLTVL.

This clonotype was counted at least ten times. This chain connects TRBV7-3 to TRBJ2-5, with TRBD2 matching over 10 bases. V trimming: 5 bases; J trimming: 5 bases; junction bases outside the gene matches: 14. Germline V gene sequence: CDR1 SGHTA, CDR2 FQGTGA. This CDR3 is built from 17 residues. The CDR3 bases are TGTGCCAGCAGCCGAAAGCCAGCGGGGGGGACACGGGAGACCCAGTACTTC. This translates into CASSRKPAGGTRETQYF.

The sample holds many counts of this clonotype. The rearrangement joins TRBV5-1 to TRBJ2-7; D unresolved. Trimming took off 0 bases at V and 1 base at J, with 17 bases between the two ends. Per the germline V gene, CDR1 is SGHRS and CDR2 is YFSETQ. This CDR3 has 17 amino acids. CDR3 amino acids: CASSLGLTGPESYEQYF. The CDR3 DNA follows: TGCGCCAGCAGCTTGGGACTGACGGGTCCTGAGTCCTACGAGCAGTACTTC.

This clonotype was counted at least ten times. The rearrangement uses TRBV5-6 and TRBJ1-5, with no clear D. The germline gives CDR1 SGHDT, CDR2 YYEEEE. This CDR3 region has 12 residues. V lost 2 bases to trimming and J lost 6 bases, with 6 bases between them. The CDR3 DNA follows: TGTGCCAGCAGCTTCTCTAGTCAGCCCCAGCATTTT. This gives the protein CASSFSSQPQHF.

This clonotype was observed at least ten times. The V and J genes are TRBV4-2 and TRBJ2-5; no firm D call. The CDR3 length is 16 residues. The V and J ends lost 0 bases and 2 bases respectively, with 13 bases between them. Looked up from germline, CDR1 is LGHNA and CDR2 is YNFKEQ. The CDR3 spells CASSQDLLLFQETQYF. CDR3 nucleotide sequence: TGTGCCAGCAGCCAAGATCTCCTCCTATTTCAAGAGACCCAGTACTTC.

This clonotype was counted only a few times. The chain combines TRBV20-1 with TRBJ1-1; D call uncertain. CDR3 length equals 14 residues. CDR1 is DFQATT, CDR2 SNEGSKA, per germline (reference sequence). V was cut by 4 bases and J by 1 base, with 13 bases left in between. The CDR3 is CSAKSRLSNTEAFF. The CDR3 nucleotides are TGCAGTGCTAAATCCCGACTCTCGAACACTGAAGCTTTCTTT.

This clonotype was found a few times. The V call is TRBV28, the J call TRBJ1-5; D ambiguous. This CDR3 is 16 amino acids long. Per the germline V gene, CDR1 is MDHEN and CDR2 is SYDVKM. The V end was cut by 7 bases, the J end by 0 bases, with 16 bases between. The CDR3 DNA sequence: TGTGCCAGCAACGTGTATGGGGTCTATAGCAATCAGCCCCAGCATTTT. It specifies CASNVYGVYSNQPQHF.

V usage is TRBV19 and J usage is TRBJ1-5, with D maybe TRBD1 (5 bases). V was shortened by 6 bases and J by 3 bases, with 15 bases between the two germline ends. Germline V lookup: CDR1 LNHDA, CDR2 SQIVND (reference sequence). The CDR3 loop spans 15 amino acids. The CDR3 loop reads CASSPPRGYNQPQHF. For the CDR3, the DNA is TGTGCCAGTAGCCCCCCCCGGGGCTACAATCAGCCCCAGCATTTT.

This chain joins TRBV9 and TRBJ2-1; D unresolved. The V end lost 3 bases, the J end lost 2 bases, and 6 bases lay between the germline ends. From germline, CDR1 is SGDLS and CDR2 YYNGEE. The CDR3 has 13 amino acids. Written as DNA, the CDR3 is TGTGCCAGCAGCGGGGATGCCTACAATGAGCAGTTCTTC. Amino acids: CASSGDAYNEQFF.

On this clonotype: A read error is possible here, since a much larger clone lies one base away. Likely a read error: the CDR3 ends without its conserved phenylalanine or tryptophan. Here the CDR3 DNA reads TGTGCCAGCAGTCAGACTAGCCGGGGCAGTTACGAGCAGTACTCC. As protein: CASSQTSRGSYEQYS. V is TRBV28 and J is TRBJ2-7, with 7 bases identical to TRBD2. The CDR3 has 15 amino acids. J gave up 4 bases and V 5 bases, and 11 bases lay outside the gene matches. From germline, CDR1 is MDHEN and CDR2 SYDVKM.

The rearrangement uses TRBV20-1 and TRBJ1-4; tentative D call: TRBD1 (5 bases). The CDR3 has 13 amino acids. Trimming pared 3 bases from V and 12 bases from J, leaving 17 bases between. CDR1 and CDR2 (germline): DFQATT, SNEGSKA (reference sequence). For the CDR3, the DNA is TGCAGTGCTAGCAGGGCCTCGGGTATACAACTGTTTTTT. It translates to CSASRASGIQLFF.

This clonotype came up a few times. The chain combines TRBV28 with TRBJ2-6; 7 positions agree with TRBD1. The germline gives CDR1 MDHEN, CDR2 SYDVKM. Trimming at V came to 2 bases and at J to 2 bases, leaving 12 bases not matched to a gene. This CDR3 contains 19 residues. The chain's CDR3 is CASSLPQTGTLTGANVLTF. CDR3 DNA sequence: TGTGCCAGCAGTTTACCACAGACAGGGACCCTAACTGGGGCCAACGTCCTGACTTTC.

This clonotype was recorded many times. The rearrangement links TRBV7-2 to TRBJ2-2; 13 bases are a match to TRBD2. Per germline, CDR1 SGHTA and CDR2 FQGNSA. V shed 4 bases, J shed 0 bases, and the junction held 8 bases outside the gene matches. The CDR3 sequence is 19 residues long. CDR3 nucleotides: TGTGCCAGCAGCTCCCTGGGACTAGCGGGATTCGCGAACACCGGGGAGCTGTTTTTT. Its translation: CASSSLGLAGFANTGELFF.

This clonotype was counted many times. The chain couples TRBV7-2 to TRBJ1-2; 7 bases fit TRBD1. V was clipped by 5 bases and J by 4 bases; unmatched bases: 10. CDR3 length: 15 amino acids. Per germline, CDR1 SGHTA and CDR2 FQGNSA. The CDR3 loop is CASSTRDSIPYGYTF. CDR3 bases: TGTGCCAGCAGCACCCGGGACAGCATACCCTATGGCTACACCTTC.